The sequence of this T cell receptor beta chain was determined in a study of blood T cell repertoires in COVID-19. Study-wide context: Samples taken during acute and convalescent COVID-19 were collected in the United States, Italy and Spain. T cells, B-cell-depleted T cells, or PBMCs supplied cDNA or gDNA.

Original processing notes: It was from reference gene primer amplification that nucleated cell counts were estimated. This table comes from immunoSEQ multiplex PCR, and its TCRdb copy is limited to in-frame clones, with some not included. Clone size and the V and J calls come from that table; the DNA yielded D and trimming. The sample gives some 220,000 clones, about 80% of which show up once; roughly 2.3% is in the top ten. The CDR3 has 14 residues. Per germline, CDR1 MNHEY and CDR2 SVGAGI. Trimming cost V 8 bases and J 1 base; bases outside gene matches: 7. Sequenced: peripheral blood. The gene calls are TRBV6-5 and TRBJ1-1; 7 bases fit TRBD1. This clonotype was sampled from a woman aged 60-70 years with acute or convalescent COVID-19. The CDR3 loop reads CASETGLRNTEAFF. The CDR3 region has the DNA TGTGCCAGCGAGACAGGGCTTAGGAACACTGAAGCTTTCTTT.